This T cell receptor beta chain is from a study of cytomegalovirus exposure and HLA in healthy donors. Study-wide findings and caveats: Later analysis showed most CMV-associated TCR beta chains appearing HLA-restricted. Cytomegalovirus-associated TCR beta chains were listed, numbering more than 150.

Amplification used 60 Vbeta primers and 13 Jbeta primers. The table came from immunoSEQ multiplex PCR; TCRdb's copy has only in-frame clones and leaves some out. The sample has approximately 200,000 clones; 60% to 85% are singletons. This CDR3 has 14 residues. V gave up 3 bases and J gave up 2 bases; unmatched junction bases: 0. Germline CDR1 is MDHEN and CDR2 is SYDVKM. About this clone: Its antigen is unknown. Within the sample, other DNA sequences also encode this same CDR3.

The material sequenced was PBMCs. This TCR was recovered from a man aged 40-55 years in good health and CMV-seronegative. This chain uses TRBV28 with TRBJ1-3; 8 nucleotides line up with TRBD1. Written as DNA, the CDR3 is TGTGCCAGCAGTTTGGACAGGGCTGGAAACACCATATATTTT. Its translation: CASSLDRAGNTIYF.